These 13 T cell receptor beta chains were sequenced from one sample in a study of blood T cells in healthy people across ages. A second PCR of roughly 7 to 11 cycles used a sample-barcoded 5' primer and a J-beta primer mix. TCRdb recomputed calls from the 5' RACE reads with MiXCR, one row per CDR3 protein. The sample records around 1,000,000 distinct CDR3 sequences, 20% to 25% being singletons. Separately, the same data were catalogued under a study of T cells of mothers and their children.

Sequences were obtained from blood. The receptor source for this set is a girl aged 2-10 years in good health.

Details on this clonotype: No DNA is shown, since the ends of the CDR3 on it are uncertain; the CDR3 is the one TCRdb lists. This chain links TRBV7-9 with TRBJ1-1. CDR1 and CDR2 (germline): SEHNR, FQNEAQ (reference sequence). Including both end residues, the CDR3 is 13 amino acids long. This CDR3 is CAVSFGGGTEASF.

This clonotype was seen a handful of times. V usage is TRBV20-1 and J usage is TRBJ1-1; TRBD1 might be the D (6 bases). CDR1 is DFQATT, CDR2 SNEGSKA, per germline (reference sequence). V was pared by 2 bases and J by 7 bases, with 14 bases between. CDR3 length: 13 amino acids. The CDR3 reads CSARITGSIEAFF. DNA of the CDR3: TGCAGTGCTAGAATTACAGGGAGCATTGAAGCTTTCTTT.

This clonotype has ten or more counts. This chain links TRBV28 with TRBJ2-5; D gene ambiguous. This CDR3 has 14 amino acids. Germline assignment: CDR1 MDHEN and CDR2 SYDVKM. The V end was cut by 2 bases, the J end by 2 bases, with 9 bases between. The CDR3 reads CASSLDRRQETQYF. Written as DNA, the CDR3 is TGTGCCAGCAGTTTAGACCGGCGGCAAGAGACCCAGTACTTC.

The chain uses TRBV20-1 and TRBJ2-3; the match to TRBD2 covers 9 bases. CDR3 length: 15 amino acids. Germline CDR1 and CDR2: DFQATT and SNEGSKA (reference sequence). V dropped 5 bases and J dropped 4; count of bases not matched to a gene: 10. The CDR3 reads CSAAEDSGGADTQYF. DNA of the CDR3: TGCAGTGCTGCCGAAGATAGCGGGGGCGCAGATACGCAGTATTTT.

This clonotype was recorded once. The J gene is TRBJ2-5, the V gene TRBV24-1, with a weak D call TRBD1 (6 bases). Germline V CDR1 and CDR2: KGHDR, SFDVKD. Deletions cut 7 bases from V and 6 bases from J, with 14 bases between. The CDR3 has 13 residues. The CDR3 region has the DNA TGTGCCACCAGCGGGACACAAGAGCAGACCCAGTACTTC. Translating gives CATSGTQEQTQYF.

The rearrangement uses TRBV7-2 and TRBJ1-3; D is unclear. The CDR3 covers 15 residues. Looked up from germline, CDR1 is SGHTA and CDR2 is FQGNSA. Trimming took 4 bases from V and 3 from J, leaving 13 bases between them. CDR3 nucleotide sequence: TGTGCCAGCAGCTCGATGGACTTCCGTGGAAACACCATATATTTT. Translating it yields CASSSMDFRGNTIYF. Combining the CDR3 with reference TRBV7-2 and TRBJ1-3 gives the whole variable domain GAGVSQSPSNKVTEKGKDVELRCDPISGHTALYWYRQSLGQGLEFLIYFQGNSAPDKSGLPSDRFSAERTGGSVSTLTIQRTQQEDSAVYLCASSSMDFRGNTIYFGEGSWLTVV.

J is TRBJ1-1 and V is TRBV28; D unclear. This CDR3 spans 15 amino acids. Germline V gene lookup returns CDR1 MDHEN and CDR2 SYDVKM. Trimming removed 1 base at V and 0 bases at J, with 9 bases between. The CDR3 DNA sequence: TGTGCCAGCAGTTTATTTCGAGGGATGAACACTGAAGCTTTCTTT. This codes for CASSLFRGMNTEAFF. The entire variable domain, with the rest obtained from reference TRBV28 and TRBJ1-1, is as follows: DVKVTQSSRYLVKRTGEKVFLECVQDMDHENMFWYRQDPGLGLRLIYFSYDVKMKEKGDIPEGYSVSREKKERFSLILESASTNQTSMYLCASSLFRGMNTEAFFGQGTRLTVV.

CDR3 protein: CASSWTGEGETQYF. The CDR3 nucleotides read TGTGCCAGCAGTTGGACAGGGGAGGGAGAGACCCAGTACTTC. This chain uses TRBV6-5 with TRBJ2-5; 9 bases fit TRBD1. Losses at the gene ends were 4 bases for V and 4 bases for J; bases not matched to a gene: 4. This CDR3 has 14 amino acids. Germline V gene lookup returns CDR1 MNHEY and CDR2 SVGAGI.

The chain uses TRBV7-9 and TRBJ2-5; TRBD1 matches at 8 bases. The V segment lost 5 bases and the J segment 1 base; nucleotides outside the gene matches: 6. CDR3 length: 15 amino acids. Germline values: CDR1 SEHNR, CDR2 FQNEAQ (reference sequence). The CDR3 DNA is TGTGCCAGCAGCAAAGGACAGGGACTCCAAGAGACCCAGTACTTC. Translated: CASSKGQGLQETQYF.

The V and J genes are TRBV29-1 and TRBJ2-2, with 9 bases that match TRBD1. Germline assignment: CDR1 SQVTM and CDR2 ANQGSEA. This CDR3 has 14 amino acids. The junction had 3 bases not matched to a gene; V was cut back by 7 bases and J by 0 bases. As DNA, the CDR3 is TGCAGCGCCGGGACAGGGACGAACACCGGGGAGCTGTTTTTT. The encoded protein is CSAGTGTNTGELFF.

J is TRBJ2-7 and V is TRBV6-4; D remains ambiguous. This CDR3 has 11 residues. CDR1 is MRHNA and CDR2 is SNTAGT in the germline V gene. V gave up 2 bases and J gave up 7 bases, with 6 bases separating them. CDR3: CASSDREEQYF. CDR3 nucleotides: TGTGCCAGCAGTGACAGGGAAGAGCAGTACTTC.

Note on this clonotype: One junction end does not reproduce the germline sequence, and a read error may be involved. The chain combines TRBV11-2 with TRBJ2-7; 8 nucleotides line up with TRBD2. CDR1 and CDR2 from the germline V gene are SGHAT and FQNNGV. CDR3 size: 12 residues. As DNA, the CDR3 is TGTGCCAGCAGCCCCGCCGGGGGGCGGGGGGATTTC. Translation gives CASSPAGGRGDF.

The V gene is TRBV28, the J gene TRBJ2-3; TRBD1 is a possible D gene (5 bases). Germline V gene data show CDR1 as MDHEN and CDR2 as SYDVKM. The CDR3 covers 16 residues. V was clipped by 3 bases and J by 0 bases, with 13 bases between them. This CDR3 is CASSFRVDTSTDTQYF. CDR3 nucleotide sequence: TGTGCCAGCAGTTTTCGGGTGGACACCAGCACAGATACGCAGTATTTT.